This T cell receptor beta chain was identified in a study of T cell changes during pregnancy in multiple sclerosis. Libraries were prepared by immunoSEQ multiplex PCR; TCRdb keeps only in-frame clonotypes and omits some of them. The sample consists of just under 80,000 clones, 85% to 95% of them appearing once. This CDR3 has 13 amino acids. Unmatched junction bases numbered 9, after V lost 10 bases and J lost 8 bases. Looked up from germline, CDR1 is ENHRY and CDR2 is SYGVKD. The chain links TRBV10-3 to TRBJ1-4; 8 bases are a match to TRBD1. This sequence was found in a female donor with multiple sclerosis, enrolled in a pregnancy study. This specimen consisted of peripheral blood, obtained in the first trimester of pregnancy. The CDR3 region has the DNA TGTGCCACCTCCGGGACAGGTGGGGAAAAACTGTTTTTT. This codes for CATSGTGGEKLFF.